The sequence of this TCR beta chain was determined in a study of PD-L1 blockade in urothelial cancer. Overall study: Intravenous atezolizumab, 1,200 mg every 3 weeks, was begun by patients in about 2014. Analyses were performed on blood at 3 weeks after treatment start (the second dose) and at 6 weeks.

The V gene's germline CDR1 is SNHLY and CDR2 FYNNEI. The CDR3 length is 13 residues. The V and J ends lost 6 bases and 4 bases, in that order; junction bases with no gene match: 6. Synthetic analogs of TCR templates were spiked into every PCR. The method was immunoSEQ multiplex PCR; TCRdb's version includes in-frame clones alone and lacks a portion of them. The sample shows about 130,000 clones, about 82% of them seen only once. Time point reported: peripheral blood 6 weeks after treatment start. The V call is TRBV2, the J call TRBJ2-7; 7 positions agree with TRBD2. Here the sequenced sample was PBMCs, taken around atezolizumab (anti-PD-L1) treatment. This sequence was found in a man in his forties or fifties with urothelial cancer. CDR3 coding DNA: TGTGCCAGCAGGGCGGGGGAAGTTTACGAGCAGTACTTC. This gives the protein CASRAGEVYEQYF.